This TCR beta chain originates from a study of patients and donors after allogeneic stem cell transplantation. TCRdb ran MiXCR on the RT-PCR reads and lists one entry per CDR3 protein. The table lists hundreds of thousands of distinct CDR3 sequences, 38% of them singletons. Trimming took off 1 base at V and 2 bases at J, with 8 bases between the two ends. Germline loops: CDR1 LGHDT, CDR2 YNNKEL (reference sequence). The CDR3 spans 14 residues. The sample consisted of blood, either unsorted or a sorted T cell fraction (not recorded which). The source of this sequence is a human donor who was either an allogeneic HSCT recipient or a stem cell or donor lymphocyte infusion donor (not recorded which). It is not recorded whose cells these are; they may come from a transplant donor. The V gene is TRBV3-1, the J gene TRBJ2-5; no definite D call. This CDR3 reads CASSQAGLQETQYF. The CDR3, as DNA: TGTGCCAGCAGCCAAGCCGGTTTGCAAGAGACCCAGTACTTC.